This is a list of T cell receptor beta chains from one sample in a study of spatial heterogeneity in lung cancer. One entry per CDR3 protein, called by TCRdb with MiXCR from the 5' RACE reads. The sample lists more than 3,000 distinct CDR3 sequences, more than 15% occurring once. The sample consisted of lung tumor tissue, taken at surgery. These receptors came from a male donor with early-stage non-small cell lung cancer. Each CDR3 is given with its conserved first and last residue. Each record gives: V gene, clone size, D gene, J gene, CDR3 protein, CDR3 DNA. The D gene is left open where the match is weak. Size is omitted from some rows. Given values are once, few, many or a class for expanded clones.

V gene: TRBV3-1
clone size: medium-sized
D gene: TRBD2
J gene: TRBJ2-7
CDR3 protein: CASSTPGTSYEQYF
CDR3 DNA: TGTGCCAGCAGCACCCCCGGGACTAGTTACGAGCAGTACTTC

V gene: TRBV6-5
clone size: .
D gene: TRBD2
J gene: TRBJ2-3
CDR3 protein: CASRKTSDTDTQYF
CDR3 DNA: TGTGCCAGCAGGAAGACTAGCGACACAGATACGCAGTATTTT

V gene: TRBV7-9
clone size: medium-sized
D gene: TRBD1
J gene: TRBJ2-1
CDR3 protein: CASSLGRGTGYNEQFF
CDR3 DNA: TGTGCCAGCAGCTTAGGCCGCGGGACAGGCTACAATGAGCAGTTCTTC

V gene: TRBV11-2
clone size: many
D gene: .
J gene: TRBJ1-6
CDR3 protein: CASVLLQGNSPLHF
CDR3 DNA: TGTGCCAGCGTCTTGCTCCAGGGGAATTCACCCCTCCACTTT

V gene: TRBV18
clone size: many
D gene: .
J gene: TRBJ2-5
CDR3 protein: CASSLGGGETQYF
CDR3 DNA: TGTGCCAGCTCACTAGGAGGAGGAGAGACCCAGTACTTC

V gene: TRBV5-1
clone size: .
D gene: .
J gene: TRBJ2-7
CDR3 protein: CASKRSRNEQYF
CDR3 DNA: TGCGCCAGCAAACGCTCACGAAACGAGCAGTACTTC

V gene: TRBV7-2
clone size: medium-sized
D gene: .
J gene: TRBJ1-5
CDR3 protein: CASSFLGTNQPQHF
CDR3 DNA: TGTGCCAGCAGCTTCCTGGGGACCAATCAGCCCCAGCATTTT

V gene: TRBV10-3
clone size: once
D gene: .
J gene: TRBJ2-3
CDR3 protein: CAIAGTTSTDTQYF
CDR3 DNA: TGTGCCATAGCCGGGACGACTAGCACAGATACGCAGTATTTT

V gene: TRBV12-3/TRBV12-4
clone size: .
D gene: .
J gene: TRBJ2-3
CDR3 protein: CASSFRVDTQYF
CDR3 DNA: TGTGCCAGCAGTTTCCGTGTAGATACGCAGTATTTT

V gene: TRBV27
clone size: .
D gene: .
J gene: TRBJ2-7
CDR3 protein: CASSLSSQGGEQYF
CDR3 DNA: TGTGCCAGCAGTTTATCTAGTCAGGGGGGCGAGCAGTACTTC

V gene: TRBV9
clone size: few
D gene: TRBD2
J gene: TRBJ2-5
CDR3 protein: CASSGGLADLSGTQYF
CDR3 DNA: TGTGCCAGCAGCGGCGGACTAGCGGACCTTTCGGGGACCCAGTACTTC

V gene: TRBV6-5
clone size: .
D gene: TRBD1
J gene: TRBJ2-6
CDR3 protein: CASRHPGQAHSGANVLTF
CDR3 DNA: TGTGCCAGCAGACATCCGGGACAGGCCCATTCTGGGGCCAACGTCCTGACTTTC

V gene: TRBV10-2
clone size: medium-sized
D gene: .
J gene: TRBJ2-7
CDR3 protein: CASSGYPDTSYEQYF
CDR3 DNA: TGCGCCAGCAGTGGTTACCCGGACACGTCCTACGAGCAGTACTTC

V gene: TRBV6-1
clone size: medium-sized
D gene: .
J gene: TRBJ2-6
CDR3 protein: CASSESAGANVLTF
CDR3 DNA: TGTGCCAGCAGTGAATCCGCTGGGGCCAACGTCCTGACTTTC

V gene: TRBV5-5
clone size: medium-sized
D gene: .
J gene: TRBJ1-1
CDR3 protein: CASSRRVPTEAFF
CDR3 DNA: TGTGCCAGCAGCCGAAGGGTTCCCACTGAAGCTTTCTTT

V gene: TRBV12-3/TRBV12-4
clone size: medium-sized
D gene: TRBD2
J gene: TRBJ2-2
CDR3 protein: CASSFGLAENTGELFF
CDR3 DNA: TGTGCCAGCAGTTTTGGCCTAGCGGAGAACACCGGGGAGCTGTTTTTT

V gene: TRBV6-5
clone size: once
D gene: .
J gene: TRBJ2-7
CDR3 protein: CASSGTESSYEQYF
CDR3 DNA: TGTGCCAGCAGCGGGACGGAGAGCTCCTACGAGCAGTACTTC

V gene: TRBV6-5
clone size: medium-sized
D gene: .
J gene: TRBJ1-5
CDR3 protein: CASSSNRLNSNQPQHF
CDR3 DNA: TGTGCCAGCAGTTCCAACAGGTTGAATAGCAATCAGCCCCAGCATTTT

V gene: TRBV12-3/TRBV12-4
clone size: .
D gene: .
J gene: TRBJ1-5
CDR3 protein: CASSFQANQPQHF
CDR3 DNA: TGTGCCAGCAGCTTCCAGGCCAATCAGCCCCAGCATTTT

V gene: TRBV7-8
clone size: medium-sized
D gene: .
J gene: TRBJ2-7
CDR3 protein: CASTQNRGSTYEQYF
CDR3 DNA: TGTGCCAGCACCCAAAACCGGGGATCTACCTACGAGCAGTACTTC

V gene: TRBV21-1
clone size: medium-sized
D gene: .
J gene: TRBJ2-7
CDR3 protein: CASSKRPGPDSSYEQYF
CDR3 DNA: TGTGCCAGCAGCAAACGACCCGGTCCAGACAGCTCCTACGAGCAGTACTTC

V gene: TRBV24-1
clone size: medium-sized
D gene: TRBD2
J gene: TRBJ2-1
CDR3 protein: CATSDPTSDNEQFF
CDR3 DNA: TGTGCCACCAGTGATCCGACTAGCGACAATGAGCAGTTCTTC

V gene: TRBV3-1
clone size: .
D gene: .
J gene: TRBJ1-1
CDR3 protein: CASSQDVRNTEAFF
CDR3 DNA: TGTGCCAGCAGCCAAGATGTCCGGAACACTGAAGCTTTCTTT

V gene: TRBV7-7
clone size: .
D gene: TRBD2
J gene: TRBJ2-1
CDR3 protein: CASSSSSGGVSSYNEQFF
CDR3 DNA: TGTGCTAGCAGCTCCTCTAGCGGGGGGGTCAGCTCCTACAATGAGCAGTTCTTC

V gene: TRBV20-1
clone size: medium-sized
D gene: TRBD1
J gene: TRBJ1-4
CDR3 protein: CSAIVSRDRGRGEKLFF
CDR3 DNA: TGCAGTGCTATCGTTTCCCGGGACAGGGGGCGCGGCGAAAAACTGTTTTTT

V gene: TRBV5-8
clone size: medium-sized
D gene: .
J gene: TRBJ2-7
CDR3 protein: CASSFNLLYEQYF
CDR3 DNA: TGTGCCAGCAGCTTTAACTTACTGTACGAGCAGTACTTC

V gene: TRBV30
clone size: .
D gene: .
J gene: TRBJ2-2
CDR3 protein: CAWRPNTGELFF
CDR3 DNA: TGTGCCTGGAGGCCTAACACCGGGGAGCTGTTTTTT

V gene: TRBV27
clone size: medium-sized
D gene: .
J gene: TRBJ2-3
CDR3 protein: CASSEEDPYTQYF
CDR3 DNA: TGTGCCAGCAGTGAGGAGGATCCTTATACGCAGTATTTT

V gene: TRBV9
clone size: .
D gene: .
J gene: TRBJ2-2
CDR3 protein: CAPNEAGRNTGELFF
CDR3 DNA: TGTGCCCCTAATGAGGCGGGTAGAAACACCGGGGAGCTGTTTTTT

V gene: TRBV29-1
clone size: medium-sized
D gene: .
J gene: TRBJ2-5
CDR3 protein: CSVAGQGQETQYF
CDR3 DNA: TGCAGCGTTGCAGGGCAGGGCCAAGAGACCCAGTACTTC

V gene: TRBV19
clone size: .
D gene: .
J gene: TRBJ2-3
CDR3 protein: CASTVMAGTDTQYF
CDR3 DNA: TGTGCCAGTACGGTTATGGCAGGCACAGATACGCAGTATTTT

V gene: TRBV11-2
clone size: medium-sized
D gene: .
J gene: TRBJ2-1
CDR3 protein: CASSFGASNEQFF
CDR3 DNA: TGTGCCAGCAGCTTCGGAGCGAGCAATGAGCAGTTCTTC

V gene: TRBV20-1
clone size: large
D gene: TRBD2
J gene: TRBJ2-3
CDR3 protein: CSAGGAGGMDTQYF
CDR3 DNA: TGCAGTGCCGGTGGAGCGGGAGGGATGGATACGCAGTATTTT

V gene: TRBV20-1
clone size: few
D gene: .
J gene: TRBJ2-5
CDR3 protein: CSACRDLRPETQYF
CDR3 DNA: TGCAGTGCTTGCCGGGACTTGCGGCCAGAGACCCAGTACTTC

V gene: TRBV6-1
clone size: medium-sized
D gene: TRBD1
J gene: TRBJ2-7
CDR3 protein: CASRDRGLSSYEQYF
CDR3 DNA: TGTGCCAGCAGGGACAGGGGCCTCAGCTCCTACGAGCAGTACTTC

V gene: TRBV6-2/TRBV6-3
clone size: medium-sized
D gene: .
J gene: TRBJ1-1
CDR3 protein: CASSRAGAGTEAFF
CDR3 DNA: TGTGCCAGCAGTCGGGCCGGGGCCGGCACTGAAGCTTTCTTT

V gene: TRBV28
clone size: medium-sized
D gene: .
J gene: TRBJ2-1
CDR3 protein: CASSYRDEQFF
CDR3 DNA: TGTGCCAGCAGTTACAGGGATGAGCAGTTCTTC

V gene: TRBV11-2
clone size: .
D gene: .
J gene: TRBJ2-6
CDR3 protein: CASSLDSGYGANVLTF
CDR3 DNA: TGTGCCAGCAGCTTAGATTCGGGATATGGGGCCAACGTCCTGACTTTC

V gene: TRBV7-2
clone size: large
D gene: TRBD2
J gene: TRBJ2-5
CDR3 protein: CASSPTSGSWETQYF
CDR3 DNA: TGTGCCAGCAGCCCGACTAGCGGGAGTTGGGAGACCCAGTACTTC

V gene: TRBV11-2
clone size: many
D gene: TRBD2
J gene: TRBJ2-1
CDR3 protein: CVVETGTSGSFSYNEQFF
CDR3 DNA: TGTGTGGTCGAAACCGGGACTAGCGGGAGTTTCTCCTACAATGAGCAGTTCTTC

V gene: TRBV11-2
clone size: many
D gene: TRBD2
J gene: TRBJ2-3
CDR3 protein: CATTAGGTDTQYF
CDR3 DNA: TGTGCCACCACGGCGGGAGGCACAGATACGCAGTATTTT

V gene: TRBV10-3
clone size: few
D gene: .
J gene: TRBJ1-3
CDR3 protein: CAIRAQDYSGNTIYF
CDR3 DNA: TGTGCCATCAGAGCACAGGATTACTCTGGAAACACCATATATTTT

V gene: TRBV5-1
clone size: medium-sized
D gene: .
J gene: TRBJ1-5
CDR3 protein: CASSPGGDHQPQHF
CDR3 DNA: TGCGCCAGCAGCCCCGGGGGTGATCATCAGCCCCAGCATTTT

V gene: TRBV30
clone size: medium-sized
D gene: TRBD1
J gene: TRBJ2-7
CDR3 protein: CAWSSPHRGSSYEQYF
CDR3 DNA: TGTGCCTGGAGTTCCCCCCACAGGGGCTCCTCCTACGAGCAGTACTTC

V gene: TRBV12-3/TRBV12-4
clone size: medium-sized
D gene: .
J gene: TRBJ2-1
CDR3 protein: CASSLHRAYNEQFF
CDR3 DNA: TGTGCCAGCAGTTTACACAGGGCGTACAATGAGCAGTTCTTC

V gene: TRBV20-1
clone size: medium-sized
D gene: TRBD2
J gene: TRBJ2-3
CDR3 protein: CSALGLAGYTDTQYF
CDR3 DNA: TGCAGTGCCCTAGGACTAGCGGGGTACACAGATACGCAGTATTTT

V gene: TRBV14
clone size: many
D gene: .
J gene: TRBJ2-1
CDR3 protein: CASSSYYGVNNEQFF
CDR3 DNA: TGTGCCAGCAGCTCGTACTACGGAGTGAACAATGAGCAGTTCTTC

V gene: TRBV29-1
clone size: .
D gene: TRBD2
J gene: TRBJ2-1
CDR3 protein: CSVQLAGVSEQFF
CDR3 DNA: TGCAGCGTCCAACTAGCGGGAGTTAGTGAGCAGTTCTTC

V gene: TRBV12-3/TRBV12-4
clone size: few
D gene: .
J gene: TRBJ2-7
CDR3 protein: CASQNFKEYEQYF
CDR3 DNA: TGTGCCAGCCAGAACTTTAAGGAGTACGAGCAGTACTTC

V gene: TRBV30
clone size: medium-sized
D gene: .
J gene: TRBJ1-5
CDR3 protein: CAWRLRGGNQPQHF
CDR3 DNA: TGTGCCTGGCGTCTCCGGGGTGGAAATCAGCCCCAGCATTTT

V gene: TRBV5-1
clone size: medium-sized
D gene: .
J gene: TRBJ2-1
CDR3 protein: CASSTGTYNEQFF
CDR3 DNA: TGCGCCAGCAGCACCGGGACTTACAATGAGCAGTTCTTC

V gene: TRBV20-1
clone size: many
D gene: .
J gene: TRBJ2-2
CDR3 protein: CSARDAGRNTGELFF
CDR3 DNA: TGCAGTGCTAGAGACGCGGGGAGGAACACCGGGGAGCTGTTTTTT

V gene: TRBV5-4
clone size: many
D gene: .
J gene: TRBJ2-7
CDR3 protein: CASSLGQAVYEQYF
CDR3 DNA: TGTGCCAGCAGCTTGGGGCAGGCAGTGTACGAGCAGTACTTC

V gene: TRBV5-1
clone size: .
D gene: .
J gene: TRBJ1-6
CDR3 protein: CASSLYQRDNSPLHF
CDR3 DNA: TGCGCCAGCAGCTTGTATCAAAGGGATAATTCACCCCTCCACTTT

V gene: TRBV28
clone size: few
D gene: TRBD1
J gene: TRBJ2-7
CDR3 protein: CASNPGTGGYEQYF
CDR3 DNA: TGTGCCAGCAATCCCGGGACAGGGGGCTACGAGCAGTACTTC